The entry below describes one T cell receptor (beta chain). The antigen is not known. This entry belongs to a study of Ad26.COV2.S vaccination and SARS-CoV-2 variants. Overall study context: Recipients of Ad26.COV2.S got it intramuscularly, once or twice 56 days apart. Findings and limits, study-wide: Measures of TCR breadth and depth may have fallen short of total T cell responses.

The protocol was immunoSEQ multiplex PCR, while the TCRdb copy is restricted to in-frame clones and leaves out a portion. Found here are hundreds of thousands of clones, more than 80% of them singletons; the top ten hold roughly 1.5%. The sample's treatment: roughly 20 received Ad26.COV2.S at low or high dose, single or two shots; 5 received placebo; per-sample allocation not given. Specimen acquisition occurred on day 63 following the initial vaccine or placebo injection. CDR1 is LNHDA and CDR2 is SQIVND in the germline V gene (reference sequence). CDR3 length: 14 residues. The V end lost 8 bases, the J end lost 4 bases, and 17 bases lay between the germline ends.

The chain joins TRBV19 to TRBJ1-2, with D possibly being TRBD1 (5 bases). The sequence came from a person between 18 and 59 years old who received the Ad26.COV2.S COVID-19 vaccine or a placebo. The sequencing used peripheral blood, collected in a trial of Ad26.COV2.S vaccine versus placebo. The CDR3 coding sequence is TGTGCCAGTGGGGGGAACAGACCGGGCTATGGCTACACCTTC. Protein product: CASGGNRPGYGYTF.